Each of the 28 T cell receptor beta chains below was sequenced from the same sample in a study of T cell changes during pregnancy in multiple sclerosis. TCRdb's table, derived via immunoSEQ multiplex PCR, lists solely in-frame clones and lacks some. The sample lists tens of thousands of clones, 91% occurring once. The input for sequencing was CD8+ T cells from peripheral blood mononuclear cells, taken before pregnancy. All receptors derive from a female donor with multiple sclerosis, enrolled in a pregnancy study.

The chain has TRBV5-1 and TRBJ2-1; D remains ambiguous. V was clipped by 7 bases and J by 7 bases, with 9 bases between them. CDR3 length equals 11 residues. The germline V gene has CDR1 SGHRS and CDR2 YFSETQ. The chain's CDR3 is CASDSGNEQFF. The CDR3 DNA sequence: TGCGCCAGCGATTCGGGTAATGAGCAGTTCTTC.

The gene calls are TRBV15 and TRBJ2-3; TRBD2 agrees at 10 bases. The CDR3 has 15 residues. V shed 5 bases, J shed 2 bases, and the junction held 4 bases outside the gene matches. The germline CDR1 and CDR2 sequences are LNHNV and YYDKDF (reference sequence). CDR3 in amino acids: CATSATSGVTDTQYF. Written as DNA, the CDR3 is TGTGCCACCAGCGCCACTAGCGGGGTCACAGATACGCAGTATTTT.

Only a few counts were recorded for this clone. The V and J genes are TRBV7-9 and TRBJ2-3; tentative D call: TRBD2 (5 bases). CDR1 is SEHNR and CDR2 is FQNEAQ in the germline V gene (reference sequence). V dropped 10 bases and J dropped 1 base, with 6 bases sitting between them. The CDR3 totals 11 residues. CDR3 loop: CANGGTDTQYF. The CDR3 bases are TGTGCCAACGGGGGCACAGATACGCAGTATTTT.

The chain couples TRBV12-5 to TRBJ2-5, with 12 positions matching TRBD1. J lost 3 bases, V lost 4 bases, and 3 bases had no gene match. CDR1 and CDR2 from the germline V gene are LGHNT and FRNRAP. The CDR3 length is 15 residues. DNA for the CDR3: TGTGCTAGTGGTTGGGGACAGGGGGCCGAAGAGACCCAGTACTTC. Translated, it gives CASGWGQGAEETQYF.

The V and J genes are TRBV27 and TRBJ2-2; 9 positions agree with TRBD1. The V and J ends lost 2 bases and 0 bases, in that order; junction bases with no gene match: 7. Germline V CDR1 and CDR2: MNHEY, SMNVEV (reference sequence). The CDR3 loop spans 18 amino acids. CDR3 residues: CASSLGDRVEANTGELFF. The CDR3 bases are TGTGCCAGCAGTTTAGGGGACAGGGTGGAGGCGAACACCGGGGAGCTGTTTTTT.

As concerns this clone: An end of the junction differs from the germline gene, which may be a read error. The chain is built from TRBV7-7 and TRBJ2-1; 13 bases line up with TRBD2. The CDR3 covers 15 residues. In germline, CDR1 is SSHAT, CDR2 FNYEAQ (reference sequence). CDR3 sequence: CASSLGGGTSGEKFF. The CDR3, as DNA: TGTGCTAGCAGCTTAGGGGGGGGGACTAGCGGGGAGAAGTTCTTC.

J is TRBJ1-2 and V is TRBV6-1; D is perhaps TRBD1 (5 bases). The CDR3 is 12 amino acids. Trimming removed 6 bases at V and 7 bases at J, with 12 bases between. From germline, CDR1 is MNHNS and CDR2 SASEGT. The CDR3 here is CASSYTDSGYTF. The CDR3 region has the DNA TGTGCCAGCAGCTACACCGACAGTGGCTACACCTTC.

The chain employs TRBV6-5 and TRBJ2-3, with a possible D match to TRBD2 (5 bases). The CDR3 spans 14 residues. Germline values: CDR1 MNHEY, CDR2 SVGAGI. The V and J ends lost 0 bases and 5 bases respectively, with 9 bases between them. CDR3 nucleotide sequence: TGTGCCAGCAGTTACTCGTTAGGAGGAGATACGCAGTATTTT. This sequence encodes CASSYSLGGDTQYF.

This chain joins TRBV7-6 and TRBJ2-1, with D maybe TRBD2 (6 bases). The CDR3 is 13 amino acids. The V and J ends lost 4 bases and 10 bases respectively, with 14 bases between them. Germline V lookup: CDR1 SGHVS, CDR2 FNYEAQ. The CDR3, as DNA: TGTGCCAGCAGCTCTTTGGACTACGGCGAGCAGTTCTTC. The encoded protein is CASSSLDYGEQFF.

V and J are TRBV19 and TRBJ1-2; 11 bases fit TRBD1. Germline CDR1 reads LNHDA; CDR2 reads SQIVND (reference sequence). V shed 2 bases and J 0 bases; nucleotides not matched to a gene: 8. The CDR3 has 18 residues. The CDR3 bases are TGTGCCAGTAGTATATTTGGACAGGGGGCTTCGGCTAACTATGGCTACACCTTC. The encoded protein is CASSIFGQGASANYGYTF.

This clone was found once. This rearrangement joins TRBV5-1 to TRBJ1-6; 7 bases align to TRBD1. Trimming at V came to 4 bases and at J to 9 bases, leaving 7 bases not matched to a gene. CDR3 length: 14 residues. In germline, CDR1 is SGHRS, CDR2 YFSETQ. In DNA, the CDR3 is TGCGCCAGCAGCCTAGACAGGGTGGGTTCACCCCTCCACTTT. Translating gives CASSLDRVGSPLHF.

The chain has TRBV5-6 and TRBJ2-2; 7 nucleotides match TRBD1. With 6 bases clipped from V and 6 bases from J, the junction kept 5 bases outside the gene matches. The germline V gene has CDR1 SGHDT and CDR2 YYEEEE. The CDR3 totals 13 residues. Here the CDR3 DNA reads TGTGCCAGCATCCAAGGGGGCTCCGGGGAGCTGTTTTTT. Encoded protein: CASIQGGSGELFF. Combining the CDR3 with reference TRBV5-6 and TRBJ2-2 gives the whole variable domain DAGVTQSPTHLIKTRGQQVTLRCSPKSGHDTVSWYQQALGQGPQFIFQYYEEEERQRGNFPDRFSGHQFPNYSSELNVNALLLGDSALYLCASIQGGSGELFFGEGSRLTVL.

J is TRBJ2-3 and V is TRBV2, with D maybe TRBD2 (7 bases). The germline V and J ends were trimmed by 1 base and 3 bases, with 14 bases remaining between them. The CDR3 consists of 16 residues. Germline V gene data show CDR1 as SNHLY and CDR2 as FYNNEI. The CDR3 sequence is CASSEDAGAGTDTQYF. The CDR3 DNA follows: TGTGCCAGCAGTGAAGATGCGGGGGCAGGAACAGATACGCAGTATTTT.

The V gene is TRBV29-1, the J gene TRBJ2-7, with 8 bases identical to TRBD2. Germline values: CDR1 SQVTM, CDR2 ANQGSEA. The CDR3 covers 13 residues. V dropped 5 bases and J dropped 4; count of bases not matched to a gene: 7. For the CDR3, the DNA is TGCAGCGTTCGGTTAGCGGGGTGGTACGAGCAGTACTTC. It translates to CSVRLAGWYEQYF.

This chain links TRBV7-3 with TRBJ2-2, with TRBD2 matching over 11 bases. V shed 5 bases, J shed 5 bases, and the junction held 16 bases outside the gene matches. Germline CDR1 SGHTA, CDR2 FQGTGA. The CDR3 loop spans 19 amino acids. CDR3 sequence (DNA): TGTGCCAGCAGCGCCATTATTCCTAGCGGGGGGATTTTTACCGGGGAGCTGTTTTTT. Its translation is CASSAIIPSGGIFTGELFF.

The chain has TRBV19 and TRBJ1-2; 10 bases align to TRBD1. Germline CDR1 and CDR2: LNHDA and SQIVND (reference sequence). The J segment lost 4 bases and the V segment lost 4 bases, leaving 6 bases of the junction unmatched. The length of the CDR3 is 15 residues. CDR3 DNA sequence: TGTGCCAGTAGTAACAGGGACAGGGGTGGCTATGGCTACACCTTC. Translation gives CASSNRDRGGYGYTF.

In DNA form, the CDR3 reads TGCAGCGTAGAACTCACAGGGGCCCCCTACGAGCAGTACTTC. It is translated as CSVELTGAPYEQYF. The chain has TRBV29-1 and TRBJ2-7, with 7 bases aligning to TRBD1. J gave up 2 bases and V 6 bases, and 10 bases lay outside the gene matches. CDR1 is SQVTM, CDR2 ANQGSEA, per germline. This CDR3 contains 14 residues.

The chain couples TRBV28 to TRBJ2-3, with 9 nucleotides matching TRBD2. V lost 7 bases and J lost 6; bases outside the gene matches: 8. This CDR3 is 14 amino acids long. Germline V CDR1 and CDR2: MDHEN, SYDVKM. In nucleotides, the CDR3 is TGTGCCAGCAAACCGGGACTAGCATCCGATACGCAGTATTTT. Residues: CASKPGLASDTQYF.

This clone was recorded only once. J is TRBJ2-3 and V is TRBV11-1; TRBD2 matches at 9 bases. V was pared by 1 base and J by 2 bases, with 4 bases of the junction left unmatched. The CDR3 extends over 16 amino acids. Germline values: CDR1 SGHAT, CDR2 FQDESV (reference sequence). CDR3 nucleotides: TGTGCCAGCAGCTTAGTGGCTAGCGGGGTCACAGATACGCAGTATTTT. This codes for CASSLVASGVTDTQYF.

V and J are TRBV19 and TRBJ2-7; 8 nucleotides match TRBD1. This CDR3 has 15 residues. Germline V gives CDR1 LNHDA, CDR2 SQIVND (reference sequence). J lost 2 bases, V lost 5 bases, and 8 bases had no gene match. The CDR3 reads CASSVGTGPTYEQYF. CDR3 in DNA: TGTGCCAGTAGTGTCGGGACAGGACCAACCTACGAGCAGTACTTC.

The V call is TRBV29-1, the J call TRBJ2-1; TRBD2 matches 7 bases. This CDR3 is built from 13 residues. Germline assignment: CDR1 SQVTM and CDR2 ANQGSEA. J lost 6 bases, V lost 7 bases, and 9 bases had no gene match. The CDR3 spells CSAVGDYSNEQFF. The CDR3 bases are TGCAGCGCTGTAGGGGACTACAGCAATGAGCAGTTCTTC.

The J gene is TRBJ2-5, the V gene TRBV6-5; D uncertain. V lost 10 bases to trimming and J lost 4 bases, with 13 bases between them. Germline-derived CDR1 and CDR2 are MNHEY and SVGAGI. The CDR3 extends over 12 amino acids. The CDR3 sequence: CATLGLGETQYF. CDR3 coding DNA: TGTGCCACCCTAGGCCTCGGAGAGACCCAGTACTTC.

V is TRBV2 and J is TRBJ1-2; TRBD1 aligns across 7 bases. CDR3 length: 14 amino acids. The germline V gene encodes CDR1 SNHLY and CDR2 FYNNEI. The V gene end was trimmed by 0 bases and the J gene end by 2 bases; junction bases not matched to a gene: 0. For the CDR3, the DNA is TGTGCCAGCAGTGAAGCGGGACAGAACTATGGCTACACCTTC. Protein: CASSEAGQNYGYTF.

This clone was seen only once. The genes are TRBV7-8 and TRBJ2-2; 8 bases match TRBD2. Germline V CDR1 and CDR2: SGHVS, FQNEAQ. The CDR3 sequence is 16 residues long. The V gene end was trimmed by 6 bases and the J gene end by 6 bases; junction bases not matched to a gene: 12. The CDR3 DNA sequence: TGTGCCAGCAGTGGGTCCGGGACTAGACCGGCCGGGGAGCTGTTTTTT. This translates into CASSGSGTRPAGELFF.

The table lists this clone with a few counts. V gene TRBV11-2 combines with J gene TRBJ1-4, with D perhaps TRBD1 (5 bases). Between the trimmed V and J ends, which lost 7 bases and 8 bases, there was a span of 17 bases. The CDR3 spans 14 residues. Germline V gene data show CDR1 as SGHAT and CDR2 as FQNNGV. The CDR3, as DNA: TGTGCCAGCAACCAGGGATCTGTTTCCGAAAAACTGTTTTTT. Amino acids: CASNQGSVSEKLFF.

V is TRBV19 and J is TRBJ1-2; tentatively, D is TRBD1 (5 bases). The CDR3 contains 10 residues. Germline V lookup: CDR1 LNHDA, CDR2 SQIVND (reference sequence). The V and J ends lost 11 bases and 10 bases respectively, with 14 bases between them. Written as DNA, the CDR3 is TGTGCCTCCCAGGGTATTGTCTACACCTTC. It encodes CASQGIVYTF.

Only one count was recorded for this clone. One junction end disagrees with the germline gene, perhaps due to a read error. V usage is TRBV7-7 and J usage is TRBJ2-1, with D unresolved. CDR3 length: 14 residues. Germline V gene sequence: CDR1 SSHAT, CDR2 FNYEAQ (reference sequence). The CDR3 bases are TGTGCTAGCAGCTTAGCTGTGTCGGCGGATGAGCAGTTCTTC. It specifies CASSLAVSADEQFF.

The chain uses TRBV5-6 and TRBJ2-2; D possibly corresponds to TRBD1 (6 bases). V was clipped by 0 bases and J by 1 base, with 7 bases between them. CDR1 SGHDT and CDR2 YYEEEE come from the germline V gene. This CDR3 comprises 15 residues. The CDR3 is CASSLATGNTGELFF. CDR3 nucleotide sequence: TGTGCCAGCAGCTTGGCGACAGGGAACACCGGGGAGCTGTTTTTT.